A single sample gave rise to the 14 T cell receptor beta chains below, sequenced in a study of T cells after posttransplantation cyclophosphamide. TCRdb keeps only in-frame clones here, not all; method: immunoSEQ multiplex PCR. The data contain around 4,100 clones, 77% of them singletons. Treatment was busulfan-fludarabine conditioning, a marrow graft, and cyclophosphamide on days +3 and +4. Sequenced material: PBMCs, taken about 4 weeks after a stem cell transplant with posttransplant cyclophosphamide. These receptors came from a male patient aged 50 or older who received an allogeneic stem cell transplant from an unrelated donor, was CMV-positive, and had acute GVHD only. Part of the T cell pool may stem from the graft donor.

V and J are TRBV7-2 and TRBJ1-5; 7 bases map to TRBD1. There are 15 residues in the CDR3. CDR1 and CDR2 from the germline V gene are SGHTA and FQGNSA. The trim removed 2 bases at V and 2 bases at J, leaving 3 bases unmatched. This chain's CDR3 is CASSLSGTGNQPQHF. For the CDR3, the DNA is TGTGCCAGCAGCTTATCCGGGACAGGCAATCAGCCCCAGCATTTT.

This sequence joins TRBV2 and TRBJ1-5; D uncertain. In germline, CDR1 is SNHLY, CDR2 FYNNEI. This CDR3 has 13 amino acids. V was pared by 7 bases and J by 2 bases, with 9 bases between. The DNA for the CDR3 is TGTGCCAGCACCTTCTTAGGCAATCAGCCCCAGCATTTT. Protein sequence: CASTFLGNQPQHF.

The genes are TRBV28 and TRBJ2-7; 7 bases match TRBD1. CDR3 length: 14 amino acids. CDR1 and CDR2 (germline): MDHEN, SYDVKM. J was trimmed by 6 bases and V by 4 bases; bases with no gene match: 9. As DNA, the CDR3 is TGTGCCAGCAGTTCTCGACAGGGTTTAACCGAGCAGTACTTC. Amino acid sequence: CASSSRQGLTEQYF.

This clone came up a few times. The V call is TRBV2, the J call TRBJ2-1; maybe TRBD1 (6 bases). The CDR3 spans 17 residues. Germline CDR1 is SNHLY and CDR2 is FYNNEI. Trimming took 6 bases from V and 2 from J, leaving 20 bases between them. This CDR3 reads CASRAGRTVVPYNEQFF. DNA for the CDR3: TGTGCCAGCAGAGCTGGACGGACAGTTGTACCCTACAATGAGCAGTTCTTC. The full variable domain, in which reference TRBV2 and TRBJ2-1 provide the parts outside the CDR3, is EPEVTQTPSHQVTQMGQEVILRCVPISNHLYFYWYRQILGQKVEFLVSFYNNEISEKSEIFDDQFSVERPDGSNFTLKIRSTKLEDSAMYFCASRAGRTVVPYNEQFFGPGTRLTVL.

The V gene is TRBV6-1, the J gene TRBJ2-3; TRBD1 is a possible D gene (5 bases). Germline CDR1 reads MNHNS; CDR2 reads SASEGT. The CDR3 is 14 amino acids. V was cut by 11 bases and J by 2 bases, with 17 bases left in between. The CDR3 coding sequence is TGTGCCGCAACACCGCGTGGACACACAGATACGCAGTATTTT. Translating gives CAATPRGHTDTQYF.

The chain recombines TRBV7-8 with TRBJ2-3; possible D gene TRBD2, 6 bases. The CDR3 consists of 16 residues. Trimming removed 8 bases at V and 5 bases at J, with 23 bases between. Per the germline V gene, CDR1 is SGHVS and CDR2 is FQNEAQ. The CDR3 sequence is CASRPSGGAFVDTQYF. CDR3 DNA: TGTGCCAGCCGCCCCTCCGGCGGGGCGTTTGTAGATACGCAGTATTTT.

This clone was observed once. The chain uses TRBV28 and TRBJ2-2; 7 bases align to TRBD2. The CDR3 runs 14 residues. Germline values: CDR1 MDHEN, CDR2 SYDVKM. V lost 3 bases and J lost 5; bases outside the gene matches: 3. The chain's CDR3 is CASSFLGGTGELFF. CDR3 bases: TGTGCCAGCAGTTTTCTGGGGGGGACCGGGGAGCTGTTTTTT.

The V gene is TRBV19, the J gene TRBJ2-1, with D possibly being TRBD2 (5 bases). V was pared by 3 bases and J by 7 bases, with 10 bases between. This CDR3 region has 13 residues. Per the germline V gene, CDR1 is LNHDA and CDR2 is SQIVND (reference sequence). In nucleotides, the CDR3 is TGTGCCAGTAGTATTCCGGAGCGGAATGAGCAGTTCTTC. Amino acid sequence: CASSIPERNEQFF.

This clone was observed a handful of times. The CDR3 protein is CASSLPRHTEAFF. The CDR3 nucleotides read TGTGCCAGCAGCTTGCCCAGGCACACTGAAGCTTTCTTT. The chain joins TRBV7-9 to TRBJ1-1; no clear D gene. This CDR3 has 13 amino acids. Trimming removed 3 bases from V and 3 bases from J, with 8 bases in between. CDR1 and CDR2 (germline): SEHNR, FQNEAQ (reference sequence).

V usage is TRBV9 and J usage is TRBJ2-3, with 9 bases fitting TRBD2. CDR1 is SGDLS, CDR2 YYNGEE, per germline. Unmatched junction bases numbered 2, after V lost 2 bases and J lost 1 base. This CDR3 comprises 15 residues. CDR3 bases: TGTGCCAGCAGCGTGCGGGGGGGCGGCACAGATACGCAGTATTTT. It is translated as CASSVRGGGTDTQYF.

The V and J genes are TRBV6-6 and TRBJ2-1; D unclear. The CDR3 length is 10 residues. V dropped 5 bases and J dropped 7 bases, with 3 bases sitting between them. Germline V gene data show CDR1 as MNHNY and CDR2 as SVGAGI (reference sequence). As DNA, the CDR3 is TGTGCCAGCAGTCGTAATGAGCAGTTCTTC. Translated: CASSRNEQFF.

The V gene is TRBV29-1, the J gene TRBJ2-6; D may be TRBD2 (5 bases). The V gene's germline CDR1 is SQVTM and CDR2 ANQGSEA. Trimming took 0 bases from V and 2 from J, leaving 20 bases between them. CDR3 length equals 19 residues. DNA of the CDR3: TGCAGCGTTGAAGATCCCGATAGGAGGAGGTTGACTGGGGCCAACGTCCTGACTTTC. Protein product: CSVEDPDRRRLTGANVLTF. Full variable domain (missing parts from reference TRBV29-1 and TRBJ2-6): SAVISQKPSRDICQRGTSLTIQCQVDSQVTMMFWYRQQPGQSLTLIATANQGSEATYESGFVIDKFPISRPNLTFSTLTVSNMSPEDSSIYLCSVEDPDRRRLTGANVLTFGAGSRLTVL.

This clone was counted between two and nine times. The V call is TRBV5-4, the J call TRBJ1-6, with D perhaps matching TRBD1 (6 bases). V lost 4 bases to trimming and J lost 4 bases, with 12 bases between them. The V gene's germline CDR1 is SGHNT and CDR2 YYREEE (reference sequence). The CDR3 extends over 15 amino acids. The CDR3 reads CASSDDTGYNSPLHF. CDR3 bases: TGTGCCAGCAGCGACGATACAGGGTATAATTCACCCCTCCACTTT.

The gene calls are TRBV19 and TRBJ1-2, with D perhaps TRBD1 (6 bases). Germline assignment: CDR1 LNHDA and CDR2 SQIVND (reference sequence). The CDR3 has 14 amino acids. V was shortened by 5 bases and J by 1 base, with 11 bases between the two germline ends. The CDR3 protein is CASSPGQNNYGYTF. In DNA form, the CDR3 reads TGTGCCAGTAGTCCGGGACAAAATAACTATGGCTACACCTTC.